This T cell receptor (beta chain) was identified in a study of CXCR3-negative and CXCR3-positive naive CD8 T cells (dated by TCRdb to between 2018 and 2020). Concerning the study at large: In total, about 130 million TRB reads were obtained, which works out to roughly 1.5 +/- 0.3 million reads per library. The diversity and physicochemical repertoire analyses included more than ten donors pooled from two independent experiments. TRBV-TRBJ cluster analysis included naive subsets from five or six donors and memory cells from 3 donors.

Data came from a NextSeq 550. The Human TCR Profiling Kit (MiLaboratory) was used to make UMI-labeled 5' RACE TRB cDNA libraries. The full amount of extracted RNA was used for cDNA synthesis, and the full amount of resulting cDNA was used for PCR amplification. The libraries were made side by side, with each library going through the same number of PCR cycles. The authors processed their data as follows. With a minimum of two reads required per UMI, MIGEC and MiXCR pulled out about 57,000 +/- 9,900 unique UMI-labeled TRB cDNA molecules from each library. Each library averaged roughly 36,000 +/- 9,600 functional in-frame TRB CDR3 nucleotide clonotypes without stop codons. After downsampling to 5000 UMI-labeled TRB molecules per sample, diversity metrics such as normalized Shannon-Wiener and Chao1 were calculated in VDJtools. For the central five CDR3 residues, VDJtools calculated physicochemical properties weighted by clonotype size, namely interaction energy, strength, volume and Kidera factor 4. TCRdb reprocessed the reads; each CDR3 protein sequence makes one entry, and DNA is unavailable. TCRdb's processing, not the authors' own work, is the source of the V and J calls. The sample has approximately 38,000 distinct CDR3 sequences on record. The biggest ten clones account for about 7.7% of the sample.

With respect to this clonotype: Its antigen specificity is not known.

Each CD8+ T cell subset was flow-sorted in triplicate, and 300,000 to 350,000 cells per subset were placed directly into RLT lysis buffer. Using standard density gradient centrifugation, peripheral blood mononuclear cells were isolated from buffy coats. Total RNA was extracted from sorted cells using an RNeasy Mini Kit. Points the paper makes about the study in general: Surface CD5, linked to self-reactivity in mice, was comparable between naive subsets; TCR interaction strength was therefore also inferred from TRB CDR3 physicochemical properties. Comparably high repertoire diversity was found in both naive subsets, whereas much lower repertoire diversity was found in memory CD8+ T cells. Within the same donor, TRBV-TRBJ usage looked similar between naive CXCR3-negative and CXCR3-positive cells, but memory cells had distinct patterns. Freshly isolated PBMCs were used for most assays because CXCR3 expression partially decreased after cryopreservation.

Taken from the germline V gene, the CDR1 and CDR2 loops are SGHDN and FVKESK. The CDR3 runs 14 residues from the cysteine to the phenylalanine. Only the protein is on record. Sequencing input: memory CD8+ T cells from blood. The cell subset or site label, read with the paper, signifies: conventional CD8+ memory T cells (TMEM), sorted as controls. This receptor was identified in a human donor in good health. Some clones in this sample may be carry-over from other donors' samples. The sequence links TRBV14 to TRBJ1-4. The CDR3 region reads CASSQVGVREKLFF. With all but the CDR3 taken from the reference TRBV14 and TRBJ1-4 genes, the full variable domain is: EAGVTQFPSHSVIEKGQTVTLRCDPISGHDNLYWYRRVMGKEIKFLLHFVKESKQDESGMPNNRFLAERTGGTYSTLKVQPAELEDSGVYFCASSQVGVREKLFFGSGTQLSVL.